This T cell receptor beta chain appears in the sequencing data of a study of regulatory T cells in long-lasting Graves disease. Whole-study findings and limits: Among samples with persistent disease, TRBV28, TRBJ1-2 and TRBJ2-5 were favored.

Germline V lookup: CDR1 SGHTA, CDR2 FQGTGA. The V end was cut by 5 bases, the J end by 1 base, with 14 bases between. This CDR3 has 15 amino acids. This clonotype was picked up a small number of times. Its target is unknown. This sample's time point: newly diagnosed GD, antithyroid drugs for less than 3 months. Preparation of the TCR library used RNA extracted from PBMCs. For TCR beta, libraries came from iRepertoire HTBI primers and Arm-PCR of CDR3 regions. TCRdb re-analysed the multiplex PCR reads in MiXCR, keeping a single row per CDR3 protein. The data show around 400,000 distinct CDR3 sequences, 15% seen once. These same data were also listed under a study on T cells in Graves' hyperthyroidism and ophthalmopathy. That source adds: Stable Graves' hyperthyroidism denoted no ophthalmopathy progression over 18 months. A first-round RT-PCR of the TCR CDR3 used the HTBI primer set. Researchers report that a 13 V-J model separated ophthalmopathy from stable hyperthyroidism.

The receptor was derived from a woman aged 40 to 50 with Graves disease. The material sequenced was peripheral blood mononuclear cells (PBMCs), taken at new diagnosis, from a patient treated with antithyroid drugs. V usage is TRBV7-3 and J usage is TRBJ1-1; D not resolved. DNA of the CDR3: TGTGCCAGCAGCGCCTTTGGACGGTCGAACACTGAAGCTTTCTTT. Protein: CASSAFGRSNTEAFF.